This TCR beta chain derives from a study of CD8 T cells in Susac syndrome. The study sequenced TCR beta in blood CD8+ and CD4+ T cells. In Susac syndrome patients, recently defined diagnostic criteria for definite or probable disease were met. Purification of the CD8+ and CD4+ T cells relied on negative isolation, and TEMRA cells underwent FACS enrichment. Random hexamers were used to reverse transcribe about 0.5 to 1 ug of RNA. Amplification of TCR beta CDR3 was carried out by immunoSEQ multiplex PCR, which covered 54 Vbeta and 13 Jbeta segments. In TCRdb, the immunoSEQ multiplex PCR reads were re-called with MiXCR into one record per CDR3 protein. The sample shows 84,000 or so distinct CDR3 sequences, 95% of them seen only once. The CDR3 consists of 13 residues. After removal of 5 bases from V and 6 bases from J, the junction contained 5 bases not matched to a gene. The V gene's germline CDR1 is SQVTM and CDR2 ANQGSEA.

The source material was CD8+ T cells from PBMCs. This chain uses TRBV29-1 with TRBJ2-1, with 9 bases identical to TRBD2. The receptor comes from a human donor with Susac syndrome. In DNA, the CDR3 is TGCAGCGTTCGACTAGCGGATTCCAATGAGCAGTTCTTC. Its protein product is CSVRLADSNEQFF.